Following are 28 T cell receptor beta chains from one sample sequenced in a study of T cell responses to AZD1222 COVID-19 vaccine. Sequencing used immunoSEQ multiplex PCR; TCRdb keeps in-frame clones, though not all of them. The sample records 150,000 to 180,000 clones, roughly nine tenths being singletons. The sample here was peripheral blood, taken on day 0 of AZD1222 vaccination. The receptors stem from an adult in good health.

DNA of the CDR3: TGTGCCAGCACAGGGATGAACACTGAAGCTTTCTTT. It is translated as CASTGMNTEAFF. This chain joins TRBV6-5 and TRBJ1-1; maybe TRBD1 (5 bases). Germline assignment: CDR1 MNHEY and CDR2 SVGAGI. The CDR3 extends over 12 amino acids. Between the trimmed V and J ends, which lost 7 bases and 0 bases, there was a span of 6 bases.

V gene TRBV7-3 combines with J gene TRBJ2-1; D tentatively reads TRBD1 or TRBD2 (5 bases each). This CDR3 contains 14 residues. Germline V lookup: CDR1 SGHTA, CDR2 FQGTGA. Deletions cut 5 bases from V and 5 bases from J, with 13 bases between. As DNA, the CDR3 is TGTGCCAGCAGCCGGGACCGTGCTAACAATGAGCAGTTCTTC. Amino acids: CASSRDRANNEQFF.

V usage is TRBV27 and J usage is TRBJ1-5; tentatively, D is TRBD1 (5 bases). The germline V gene encodes CDR1 MNHEY and CDR2 SMNVEV (reference sequence). V lost 5 bases to trimming and J lost 11 bases, with 22 bases between them. The CDR3 has 15 residues. CDR3 sequence (DNA): TGTGCCAGCAGTCCCCTGTCCGGAGGGGATGTGGCCCAGCATTTT. It yields the protein CASSPLSGGDVAQHF.

This chain links TRBV5-1 with TRBJ1-1; TRBD1 agrees at 7 bases. The V gene end was trimmed by 5 bases and the J gene end by 1 base; junction bases not matched to a gene: 5. The CDR3 has 14 residues. Germline CDR1 reads SGHRS; CDR2 reads YFSETQ. In DNA form, the CDR3 reads TGCGCCAGCAGACTGACAGGGCAGAACACTGAAGCTTTCTTT. The encoded protein is CASRLTGQNTEAFF.

The rearrangement joins TRBV24-1 to TRBJ1-4; TRBD1 matches at 10 bases. J gave up 5 bases and V 4 bases, and 6 bases lay outside the gene matches. The germline V gene encodes CDR1 KGHDR and CDR2 SFDVKD. The length of the CDR3 is 16 residues. CDR3 nucleotide sequence: TGTGCCACCAGTGACTCCGGACAGGGGGGGAATGAAAAACTGTTTTTT. It translates to CATSDSGQGGNEKLFF.

This chain connects TRBV9 to TRBJ1-2, with D perhaps matching TRBD1 (5 bases). This CDR3 is built from 15 residues. CDR1 and CDR2 from the germline V gene are SGDLS and YYNGEE. Between the trimmed V and J ends, which lost 0 bases and 6 bases, there was a span of 15 bases. In DNA, the CDR3 is TGTGCCAGCAGCGTAGTTCAAGGGACTCGCGATGGCTACACCTTC. As protein: CASSVVQGTRDGYTF. Using reference TRBV9 and TRBJ1-2 for the parts outside the CDR3, the full variable domain is DSGVTQTPKHLITATGQRVTLRCSPRSGDLSVYWYQQSLDQGLQFLIQYYNGEERAKGNILERFSAQQFPDLHSELNLSSLELGDSALYFCASSVVQGTRDGYTFGSGTRLTVV.

The J gene is TRBJ1-6, the V gene TRBV30, with 10 positions matching TRBD1. J lost 8 bases, V lost 5 bases, and 12 bases had no gene match. Germline loops: CDR1 GTSNPN, CDR2 SVGIG (reference sequence). This CDR3 is built from 16 residues. CDR3 loop: CAWGAHDRGHDSPLHF. The CDR3 DNA sequence: TGTGCCTGGGGCGCCCATGACAGGGGGCACGATTCACCCCTCCACTTT.

The chain couples TRBV6-5 to TRBJ2-3; D might be TRBD1 or TRBD2, each matching 5 bases. The CDR3 length is 15 residues. V was clipped by 6 bases and J by 2 bases, with 15 bases between them. The germline V gene has CDR1 MNHEY and CDR2 SVGAGI. The CDR3 loop reads CASSPGGTNTDTQYF. The CDR3 nucleotides are TGTGCCAGCAGCCCCGGTGGGACGAACACAGATACGCAGTATTTT.

The chain recombines TRBV5-1 with TRBJ1-2; TRBD1 agrees at 8 bases. Losses at the gene ends were 4 bases for V and 2 bases for J; bases not matched to a gene: 7. The CDR3 is 15 amino acids. Germline V gene sequence: CDR1 SGHRS, CDR2 YFSETQ. The CDR3 is CASSLQGGINYGYTF. The CDR3 DNA sequence: TGCGCCAGCAGCCTACAGGGGGGGATAAACTATGGCTACACCTTC.

This clone was detected once. The V gene is TRBV18, the J gene TRBJ2-2; D unresolved. Germline-derived CDR1 and CDR2 are KGHSH and LQKENI. Trimming cost V 11 bases and J 0 bases, with 10 bases left between them. This CDR3 comprises 13 residues. The CDR3 is CAALQPNTGELFF. The CDR3 nucleotides are TGTGCCGCATTACAACCGAACACCGGGGAGCTGTTTTTT.

V is TRBV24-1 and J is TRBJ1-1; D uncertain. V lost 5 bases to trimming and J lost 4 bases, with 16 bases between them. Per the germline V gene, CDR1 is KGHDR and CDR2 is SFDVKD. This CDR3 contains 15 residues. In nucleotides, the CDR3 is TGTGCCACCAGTGCCCTAGGACGGCGGCCCACTGAAGCTTTCTTT. Translating it yields CATSALGRRPTEAFF.

V usage is TRBV9 and J usage is TRBJ1-2; D may be TRBD1 (6 bases). V was trimmed by 4 bases and J by 4 bases, leaving 14 bases between them. Germline V gene lookup returns CDR1 SGDLS and CDR2 YYNGEE. The CDR3 spans 14 residues. The chain's CDR3 is CASSPEQGFYGYTF. CDR3 bases: TGTGCCAGCAGCCCTGAACAGGGTTTCTATGGCTACACCTTC.

J is TRBJ1-6 and V is TRBV4-1; D gene uncertain. Germline values: CDR1 MGHRA, CDR2 YSYEKL. This CDR3 contains 17 residues. Trimming removed 0 bases from V and 2 bases from J, with 11 bases in between. CDR3 loop: CASSQDTEKAYNSPLHF. CDR3 DNA: TGCGCCAGCAGCCAAGATACGGAGAAAGCCTATAATTCACCCCTCCACTTT.

The V and J genes are TRBV12-3 or TRBV12-4 and TRBJ2-2; D unclear. Trimming removed 6 bases from V and 3 bases from J, with 8 bases in between. The length of the CDR3 is 13 residues. CDR3 bases: TGTGCCAGCAGCCTTTCGCACACCGGGGAGCTGTTTTTT. It codes for CASSLSHTGELFF.

The chain is built from TRBV19 and TRBJ2-5, with 7 bases identical to TRBD1. The length of the CDR3 is 16 residues. CDR1 is LNHDA and CDR2 is SQIVND in the germline V gene (reference sequence). V dropped 1 base and J dropped 5; count of bases not matched to a gene: 10. CDR3 residues: CASSIVRQGKRETQYF. The DNA for the CDR3 is TGTGCCAGTAGTATAGTTCGACAGGGAAAGAGGGAGACCCAGTACTTC.

The chain links TRBV19 to TRBJ1-1, with a weak D call TRBD1 (5 bases). Germline-derived CDR1 and CDR2 are LNHDA and SQIVND (reference sequence). V was cut by 3 bases and J by 11 bases, with 13 bases left in between. CDR3 length: 12 residues. The CDR3 sequence: CASSIGPWDAFF. CDR3 in DNA: TGTGCCAGTAGTATCGGGCCGTGGGACGCTTTCTTT.

This clone was detected only a few times. V gene TRBV10-2 combines with J gene TRBJ2-7, with D unclear. Trimming removed 4 bases at V and 3 bases at J, with 16 bases between. Germline CDR1 reads WSHSY; CDR2 reads SAAADI. This CDR3 has 15 amino acids. This chain's CDR3 is CASSGVSIGRYEQYF. CDR3 nucleotide sequence: TGCGCCAGCAGTGGTGTGTCGATAGGGCGCTACGAGCAGTACTTC.

This sequence joins TRBV19 and TRBJ1-2, with TRBD1 matching 8 bases. In germline, CDR1 is LNHDA, CDR2 SQIVND (reference sequence). V dropped 4 bases and J dropped 3; count of bases not matched to a gene: 10. There are 16 residues in the CDR3. The CDR3 DNA is TGTGCCAGTAGTAGGCCCGGGACAGGAATGTACTATGGCTACACCTTC. This gives the protein CASSRPGTGMYYGYTF.

This chain uses TRBV2 with TRBJ2-1, with 7 bases that match TRBD2. Germline values: CDR1 SNHLY, CDR2 FYNNEI. J was trimmed by 7 bases and V by 1 base; bases with no gene match: 10. The CDR3 has 16 amino acids. The CDR3 bases are TGTGCCAGCAGTGAAGTAGAGACAGAGGGAGGGAATGAGCAGTTCTTC. The encoded protein is CASSEVETEGGNEQFF.

The chain uses TRBV6-1 and TRBJ2-7, with TRBD1 matching 8 bases. V was clipped by 4 bases and J by 3 bases; unmatched bases: 11. The CDR3 sequence is 16 residues long. Germline V gene data show CDR1 as MNHNS and CDR2 as SASEGT. The DNA of the CDR3 is TGTGCCAGCAGTGCCATGTCCCGGACAGGGCTCTACGAGCAGTACTTC. This codes for CASSAMSRTGLYEQYF.

The gene calls are TRBV4-1 and TRBJ1-1; D not certain. The germline V gene encodes CDR1 MGHRA and CDR2 YSYEKL. The CDR3 extends over 14 amino acids. V shed 4 bases and J shed 1 base, with 10 bases lying between them. This CDR3 reads CASSPLPRNTEAFF. The CDR3 bases are TGCGCCAGCAGCCCCCTCCCGCGGAACACTGAAGCTTTCTTT.

This rearrangement joins TRBV7-2 to TRBJ2-5; D unclear. Germline V gene data show CDR1 as SGHTA and CDR2 as FQGNSA. V gave up 7 bases and J gave up 5 bases, with 14 bases separating them. The length of the CDR3 is 13 residues. The DNA for the CDR3 is TGTGCCAGCACCCTCAATCTAAGGGAGACCCAGTACTTC. It translates to CASTLNLRETQYF. The full variable domain, rest sourced from reference TRBV7-2 and TRBJ2-5, is GAGVSQSPSNKVTEKGKDVELRCDPISGHTALYWYRQSLGQGLEFLIYFQGNSAPDKSGLPSDRFSAERTGGSVSTLTIQRTQQEDSAVYLCASTLNLRETQYFGPGTRLLVL.

J is TRBJ2-1 and V is TRBV6-5; no reliable D call. CDR3 length: 15 residues. Trimming removed 4 bases at V and 0 bases at J, with 10 bases between. CDR1 MNHEY and CDR2 SVGAGI come from the germline V gene. The CDR3 DNA follows: TGTGCCAGCAGTTTGATTGAGGCCTCCTACAATGAGCAGTTCTTC. Its translation is CASSLIEASYNEQFF.

This clone was counted a few times. The chain combines TRBV2 with TRBJ2-7; TRBD2 agrees at 10 bases. CDR3 size: 14 residues. Germline loops: CDR1 SNHLY, CDR2 FYNNEI. Trimming cost V 8 bases and J 6 bases; bases outside gene matches: 10. The CDR3 here is CASGGSSGSSEQYF. CDR3 nucleotides: TGTGCCAGCGGAGGGTCTAGCGGGAGTTCCGAGCAGTACTTC.

CDR3 coding DNA: TGTGCCTGGAGTGTAGGGTCAGGATTCGAGCAGTACTTC. This sequence encodes CAWSVGSGFEQYF. V and J are TRBV30 and TRBJ2-7; D is unresolved. Germline loops: CDR1 GTSNPN, CDR2 SVGIG (reference sequence). V gave up 0 bases and J gave up 6 bases, with 12 bases separating them. The CDR3 length is 13 residues.

The gene calls are TRBV15 and TRBJ2-7, with 9 bases fitting TRBD1. Germline lookup yields CDR1 LNHNV and CDR2 YYDKDF (reference sequence). V lost 5 bases to trimming and J lost 0 bases; unmatched junction nucleotides: 5. The CDR3 contains 15 residues. The chain's CDR3 is CATSRDRDFSYEQYF. In DNA form, the CDR3 reads TGTGCCACCAGCCGGGACAGGGATTTCTCCTACGAGCAGTACTTC.

In DNA, the CDR3 is TGCAGCGTTGCCCGCTTGCGAGCGGATGAAAAACTGTTTTTT. Its translation is CSVARLRADEKLFF. The V call is TRBV29-1, the J call TRBJ1-4; D gene unclear. Germline CDR1 reads SQVTM; CDR2 reads ANQGSEA. V lost 4 bases and J 6 bases, leaving 15 bases between the germline ends. There are 14 residues in the CDR3. The variable domain in full, completed from reference TRBV29-1 and TRBJ1-4, reads SAVISQKPSRDICQRGTSLTIQCQVDSQVTMMFWYRQQPGQSLTLIATANQGSEATYESGFVIDKFPISRPNLTFSTLTVSNMSPEDSSIYLCSVARLRADEKLFFGSGTQLSVL.

The chain uses TRBV6-5 and TRBJ1-2; TRBD1 matches at 8 bases. V lost 2 bases and J lost 5; bases outside the gene matches: 7. Germline V gives CDR1 MNHEY, CDR2 SVGAGI. The CDR3 has 15 amino acids. CDR3 sequence (DNA): TGTGCCAGCAGTTACCGACAGGGGTTCAGATATGGCTACACCTTC. Translating it yields CASSYRQGFRYGYTF.